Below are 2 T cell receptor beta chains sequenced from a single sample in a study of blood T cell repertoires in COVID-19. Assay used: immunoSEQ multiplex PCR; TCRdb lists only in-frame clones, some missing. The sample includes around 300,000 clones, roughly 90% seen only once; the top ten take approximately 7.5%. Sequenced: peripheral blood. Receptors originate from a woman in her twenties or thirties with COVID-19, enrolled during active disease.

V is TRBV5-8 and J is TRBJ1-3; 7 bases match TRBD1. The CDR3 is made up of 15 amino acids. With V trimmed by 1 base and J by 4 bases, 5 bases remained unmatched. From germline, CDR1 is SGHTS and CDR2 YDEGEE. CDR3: CASSLYRGLGNTIYF. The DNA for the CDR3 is TGTGCCAGCAGCTTGTACAGGGGCCTCGGAAACACCATATATTTT.

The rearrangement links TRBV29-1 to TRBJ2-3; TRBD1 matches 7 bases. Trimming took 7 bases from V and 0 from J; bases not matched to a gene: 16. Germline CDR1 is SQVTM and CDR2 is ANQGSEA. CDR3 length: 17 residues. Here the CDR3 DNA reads TGCAGCGCTTCGGGGACAGCCGCAGCCCTAAGCACAGATACGCAGTATTTT. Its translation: CSASGTAAALSTDTQYF.